The 20 T cell receptor beta chains listed next were all sequenced from one sample in a study of blood T cell repertoires in COVID-19. The table came from immunoSEQ multiplex PCR; TCRdb's copy has only in-frame clones and leaves some out. The data contain about 140,000 clones, roughly four fifths of them seen just once; the ten biggest clones take up around 8.6%. Sample: peripheral blood. The source of these receptors is a human donor in a cohort sampled during active COVID-19.

This chain uses TRBV7-9 with TRBJ2-5; 9 bases agree with TRBD1. The CDR3 loop spans 16 amino acids. Trimming at V came to 5 bases and at J to 1 base, leaving 8 bases not matched to a gene. The germline V gene encodes CDR1 SEHNR and CDR2 FQNEAQ (reference sequence). Here the CDR3 DNA reads TGTGCCAGCAGCGTATCCGGGACAGGGACCCAAGAGACCCAGTACTTC. As protein: CASSVSGTGTQETQYF.

The chain couples TRBV18 to TRBJ1-4; D unclear. The germline CDR1 and CDR2 sequences are KGHSH and LQKENI. V lost 4 bases to trimming and J lost 6 bases, with 9 bases between them. CDR3 length equals 13 residues. For the CDR3, the DNA is TGTGCCAGCTCACGCGTATTGGATGAAAAACTGTTTTTT. Its translation: CASSRVLDEKLFF.

The chain has TRBV11-2 and TRBJ1-6; D is perhaps TRBD1 (6 bases). CDR3 length: 18 residues. Germline assignment: CDR1 SGHAT and CDR2 FQNNGV. Trimming stripped 5 bases from V and 6 bases from J, with 23 bases between. The CDR3: CASSLRGPGGLGNSPLHF. DNA of the CDR3: TGTGCCAGCAGCCTCAGGGGCCCTGGAGGCCTTGGTAATTCACCCCTCCACTTT. Combining the CDR3 with reference TRBV11-2 and TRBJ1-6 gives the whole variable domain EAGVAQSPRYKIIEKRQSVAFWCNPISGHATLYWYQQILGQGPKLLIQFQNNGVVDDSQLPKDRFSAERLKGVDSTLKIQPAKLEDSAVYLCASSLRGPGGLGNSPLHFGNGTRLTVT.

The chain is built from TRBV7-4 and TRBJ1-5, with TRBD1 as a possible D gene (6 bases). V lost 6 bases to trimming and J lost 3 bases, with 24 bases between them. This CDR3 has 18 residues. Germline CDR1 SGHVT, CDR2 SQSDAQ. CDR3 sequence reads: CASRTPTGRGPLNQPQHF. In DNA, the CDR3 is TGTGCCAGCAGAACACCCACAGGGCGAGGGCCTCTCAATCAGCCCCAGCATTTT.

This chain uses TRBV5-4 with TRBJ2-1; the match to TRBD1 covers 11 bases. This CDR3 has 14 residues. Germline loops: CDR1 SGHNT, CDR2 YYREEE (reference sequence). V shed 6 bases and J 3 bases; nucleotides not matched to a gene: 2. The CDR3 reads CASKGQGDYNEQFF. The CDR3 nucleotides are TGTGCCAGCAAGGGACAGGGGGACTACAATGAGCAGTTCTTC. The full variable domain, rest sourced from reference TRBV5-4 and TRBJ2-1, is ETGVTQSPTHLIKTRGQQVTLRCSSQSGHNTVSWYQQALGQGPQFIFQYYREEENGRGNFPPRFSGLQFPNYSSELNVNALELDDSALYLCASKGQGDYNEQFFGPGTRLTVL.

V gene TRBV3-1 (or the pseudogene TRBV3-2) combines with J gene TRBJ1-2; no clear D. This CDR3 contains 14 residues. Germline V CDR1 and CDR2: LGHDT, YNNKEL (reference sequence). V was pared by 0 bases and J by 2 bases, with 7 bases between. The CDR3 DNA reads as TGTGCCAGCAGCCAAGACCCCAGAAACTATGGCTACACCTTC. This encodes CASSQDPRNYGYTF.

The chain employs TRBV6-4 and TRBJ2-3; 10 bases match TRBD2. This CDR3 region has 16 residues. Germline trimming cut 3 bases from V and 7 bases from J; bases unmatched to any gene: 10. Germline-derived CDR1 and CDR2 are MRHNA and SNTAGT. The CDR3 here is CASSEEASGGGNTQYF. As DNA, the CDR3 is TGTGCCAGCAGTGAAGAAGCTAGCGGGGGTGGAAATACGCAGTATTTT.

The chain is built from TRBV6-5 and TRBJ1-4; 7 bases agree with TRBD1. Unmatched junction bases numbered 6, after V lost 6 bases and J lost 5 bases. There are 14 residues in the CDR3. CDR1 and CDR2 (germline): MNHEY, SVGAGI. CDR3 bases: TGTGCCAGCAGCTTGGACAGGATGAATGAAAAACTGTTTTTT. This encodes CASSLDRMNEKLFF.

This chain connects TRBV29-1 to TRBJ2-5; 9 bases match TRBD1. The germline V gene encodes CDR1 SQVTM and CDR2 ANQGSEA. The CDR3 loop spans 14 amino acids. V gave up 4 bases and J gave up 5 bases; unmatched junction bases: 8. CDR3 sequence: CSVGPGQGRETQYF. In DNA form, the CDR3 reads TGCAGCGTTGGCCCGGGACAGGGCCGGGAGACCCAGTACTTC. Complete variable domain (other parts from reference TRBV29-1 and TRBJ2-5): SAVISQKPSRDICQRGTSLTIQCQVDSQVTMMFWYRQQPGQSLTLIATANQGSEATYESGFVIDKFPISRPNLTFSTLTVSNMSPEDSSIYLCSVGPGQGRETQYFGPGTRLLVL.

The chain uses TRBV6-1 and TRBJ1-2; no clear D gene. Germline CDR1 MNHNS, CDR2 SASEGT. V dropped 0 bases and J dropped 7 bases, with 15 bases sitting between them. The CDR3 extends over 15 amino acids. DNA of the CDR3: TGTGCCAGCAGTGAAGCGGGCGCCCAATTAGGTGGCTACACCTTC. The encoded protein is CASSEAGAQLGGYTF.

The J gene is TRBJ1-6, the V gene TRBV5-6, with a weak D call TRBD1 (6 bases). Germline CDR1 and CDR2: SGHDT and YYEEEE. Trimming took off 7 bases at V and 9 bases at J, with 11 bases between the two ends. The CDR3 covers 12 residues. CDR3 sequence: CASGNRVSPLHF. In DNA, the CDR3 is TGTGCCAGCGGAAACAGGGTTTCACCCCTCCACTTT.

The chain couples TRBV5-1 to TRBJ1-1; 8 positions agree with TRBD1. This CDR3 is built from 15 residues. With 3 bases clipped from V and 5 bases from J, the junction kept 9 bases outside the gene matches. Per germline, CDR1 SGHRS and CDR2 YFSETQ. The CDR3 bases are TGCGCCAGCAGCTCCAAACAGGGGGGTGGGACTGAAGCTTTCTTT. Encoded protein: CASSSKQGGGTEAFF.

This chain uses TRBV16 with TRBJ1-4; no definite D call. CDR3 size: 16 residues. The germline CDR1 and CDR2 sequences are KGHSY and FQNENV. Trimming shortened V by 0 bases and J by 3 bases, and 11 bases separated the two germline ends. The CDR3 coding sequence is TGTGCCAGCAGCCAATCAGCGCTCCGGTCTAATGAAAAACTGTTTTTT. Translation: CASSQSALRSNEKLFF.

This clone appeared once. The V and J genes are TRBV14 and TRBJ2-1, with D perhaps TRBD1 (6 bases). The V end was cut by 1 base, the J end by 6 bases, with 16 bases between. CDR1 SGHDN and CDR2 FVKESK come from the germline V gene. The CDR3 contains 16 residues. The CDR3 region is CASSQGDRVGGNEQFF. The CDR3 DNA reads TGTGCCAGCAGCCAAGGGGACCGCGTAGGGGGCAATGAGCAGTTCTTC.

The genes are TRBV12-5 and TRBJ2-1, with TRBD2 matching over 13 bases. CDR1 and CDR2 from the germline V gene are LGHNT and FRNRAP. CDR3 length: 17 amino acids. V was pared by 0 bases and J by 6 bases, with 5 bases of the junction left unmatched. CDR3 DNA sequence: TGTGCTAGTGGTTTGGTACGACTAGCGGGGGGCACCAATGAGCAGTTCTTC. Residues: CASGLVRLAGGTNEQFF.

Of note for this clone: Other nucleotide sequences from this sample produce the same CDR3. The chain joins TRBV19 to TRBJ1-1; 9 nucleotides line up with TRBD1. The germline V gene encodes CDR1 LNHDA and CDR2 SQIVND (reference sequence). The V and J ends lost 4 bases and 2 bases, in that order; junction bases with no gene match: 5. The CDR3 sequence is 15 residues long. This chain's CDR3 is CASSTRDRVNTEAFF. In DNA, the CDR3 is TGTGCCAGTAGTACCCGGGACAGGGTAAACACTGAAGCTTTCTTT.

The chain uses TRBV19 and TRBJ2-5; TRBD1 might be the D (5 bases). In germline, CDR1 is LNHDA, CDR2 SQIVND (reference sequence). The CDR3 length is 15 residues. Trimming took 3 bases from V and 1 from J, leaving 12 bases between them. DNA of the CDR3: TGTGCCAGTAGTATTGGAAGGGGCCGCCAAGAGACCCAGTACTTC. Encoded protein: CASSIGRGRQETQYF. The full variable domain, completed using reference TRBV19 and TRBJ2-5, is DGGITQSPKYLFRKEGQNVTLSCEQNLNHDAMYWYRQDPGQGLRLIYYSQIVNDFQKGDIAEGYSVSREKKESFPLTVTSAQKNPTAFYLCASSIGRGRQETQYFGPGTRLLVL.

V is TRBV10-1 and J is TRBJ2-3; 8 positions agree with TRBD2. With 6 bases clipped from V and 2 bases from J, the junction kept 19 bases outside the gene matches. From germline, CDR1 is WNHNN and CDR2 SYGVQD (reference sequence). The CDR3 totals 19 residues. The CDR3 region is CASRESRSGGGTNTDTQYF. The DNA for the CDR3 is TGCGCCAGCAGGGAAAGTAGGAGCGGCGGGGGGACGAACACAGATACGCAGTATTTT.

This clone was seen only a few times. V gene TRBV11-2 combines with J gene TRBJ1-4; TRBD1 aligns across 10 bases. The CDR3 has 18 amino acids. Trimming took 3 bases from V and 7 from J; bases not matched to a gene: 14. Germline assignment: CDR1 SGHAT and CDR2 FQNNGV. The CDR3 protein is CASSFGTGATSRGEKLFF. Here the CDR3 DNA reads TGTGCCAGCAGCTTTGGGACAGGGGCTACGAGTCGGGGTGAAAAACTGTTTTTT.

V is TRBV7-9 and J is TRBJ2-7; TRBD2 might be the D (6 bases). CDR3 size: 13 residues. Germline CDR1 SEHNR, CDR2 FQNEAQ (reference sequence). Trimming pared 8 bases from V and 5 bases from J, leaving 16 bases between. The CDR3 here is CASGDGGRNEQYF. In nucleotides, the CDR3 is TGTGCCAGCGGGGACGGGGGAAGGAACGAGCAGTACTTC.